A selection of T cell receptor beta chains follows, all from one sample in a study of T cell repertoires in cytomegalovirus infection. MiXCR, run by TCRdb on the reads, gives a single entry per CDR3 protein. The table includes around 350,000 distinct CDR3 sequences, less than 20% detected once. The sequenced material came from PBMCs. The receptors were gathered from a human donor in good health (CMV status not recorded). Some clones in this sample may be carry-over from other donors' samples. The CDR3 runs from the conserved cysteine through the conserved F or W. D genes are given only for firm matches. Only some rows state a clone size, as once, few, many or a class for expanded clones.

CDR3nt | CDR3aa | abundance | j_gene | d_gene | v_gene
TGTGCCAGCAGCTCCATGGCGTCGCAGTTCTTC | CASSSMASQFF | few | TRBJ2-1 | - | TRBV11-2
TGTGCCAGCAGTGAATTAGGGGGGCCACAGGGCTACACCTTC | CASSELGGPQGYTF | - | TRBJ1-2 | - | TRBV25-1
TGTGCCAGCAGCTTAGGGCAGGGAGCTGGGGCCAACGTCCTGACTTTC | CASSLGQGAGANVLTF | many | TRBJ2-6 | - | TRBV7-2
TGTGCCAGCAGGCCCCCGGGACTCGGGAACACCATATATTTT | CASRPPGLGNTIYF | few | TRBJ1-3 | - | TRBV28
TGTGCCACCAGTGACCTAGGGGGACTAGCCCCAGATACGCAGTATTTT | CATSDLGGLAPDTQYF | few | TRBJ2-3 | TRBD2 | TRBV24-1
TGCAGTGCTAGGGGGACTAGAGGCGATACGCAGTATTTT | CSARGTRGDTQYF | - | TRBJ2-3 | TRBD2 | TRBV20-1
TGTGCCAGCAGCTTCGGGGGGGCCTACGAGCAGTACTTC | CASSFGGAYEQYF | few | TRBJ2-7 | TRBD2 | TRBV7-2
TGCAGTGCTGGACCGACGGAGGTCCAGTACTTC | CSAGPTEVQYF | - | TRBJ2-5 | - | TRBV20-1
TGTGCCAGCAGCTGGGGTTACAATGAGCAGTTCTTC | CASSWGYNEQFF | many | TRBJ2-1 | - | TRBV7-2
TGTGCCAGCAGCGTCATACCAGGGGGTTACTACAATGAGCAGTTCTTC | CASSVIPGGYYNEQFF | few | TRBJ2-1 | TRBD1 | TRBV7-2
TGTGCCAGCGGAGCCGGGACGGGAGGCAATCAGCCCCAGCATTTT | CASGAGTGGNQPQHF | many | TRBJ1-5 | - | TRBV7-2
TGCAGCGTACAAAGGGGCGGACAGGGGGCGCAGTACTTC | CSVQRGGQGAQYF | many | TRBJ2-7 | TRBD1 | TRBV29-1
TGTGCCAGCAGCTCGACTAGCGGGAGCGCCCGGTTGTACGAGCAGTACTTC | CASSSTSGSARLYEQYF | many | TRBJ2-7 | TRBD2 | TRBV7-2
TGTGCCAGCAGCTTAAAGATTCATGAAGCTTTCTTT | CASSLKIHEAFF | - | TRBJ1-1 | - | TRBV7-9
TGTGCCAGCAGCTCCTCCCCGGGGGGGCTAAATGAGCAGTTCTTC | CASSSSPGGLNEQFF | many | TRBJ2-1 | TRBD2 | TRBV7-9
TGTGCCAGCAGTTACATAGAGGGGACCGGAAAACCAGAGACCCAGTACTTC | CASSYIEGTGKPETQYF | - | TRBJ2-5 | - | TRBV6-8
TGTGCCAGCATGGGGTATATCGACACTGAAGCTTTCTTT | CASMGYIDTEAFF | few | TRBJ1-1 | - | TRBV6-2/TRBV6-3
TGTGCCAGCAGCTTAGAGGGCGGGGGTCTCAAGACCCAGTACTTC | CASSLEGGGLKTQYF | many | TRBJ2-5 | TRBD2 | TRBV11-2
TGTGCCAGCAGTTTTTCTGCAGGGGGCACTGAAGCTTTCTTT | CASSFSAGGTEAFF | few | TRBJ1-1 | TRBD1 | TRBV12-3/TRBV12-4
TGTGCCAGCAGTTTACAGGGGGCGGGCACTGAAGCTTTCTTT | CASSLQGAGTEAFF | - | TRBJ1-1 | TRBD1 | TRBV6-6
TGTGCCAGCAGCCCCACGACTAGCGGGGGGGCAGGCGAGCAGTACTTC | CASSPTTSGGAGEQYF | few | TRBJ2-7 | TRBD2 | TRBV7-9
TGTGCCAGCAGATTAGGAGGACAGGGGGCCTATGGCTACACCTTC | CASRLGGQGAYGYTF | - | TRBJ1-2 | TRBD1 | TRBV6-2/TRBV6-3
TGCGCCAGCAGTCCCAGGGGCGGGGAGCTGTTTTTT | CASSPRGGELFF | - | TRBJ2-2 | - | TRBV5-1
TGCGCCAGCAGCCGATCCTTCGCCGGACAGAGCTCTGGGGCCAACGTCCTGACTTTC | CASSRSFAGQSSGANVLTF | few | TRBJ2-6 | - | TRBV4-3
TGTGCCAGCAGTTGGACAGGGGTCCCTGAAGCTTTCTTT | CASSWTGVPEAFF | few | TRBJ1-1 | TRBD1 | TRBV12-3/TRBV12-4
TGTGCCAGCAGCTTACTGGTGGGGTCCTTTCAGCCCCAGCATTTT | CASSLLVGSFQPQHF | many | TRBJ1-5 | - | TRBV7-2
TGTGCCATCAGTGATCGCACAGATACGCAGTATTTT | CAISDRTDTQYF | few | TRBJ2-3 | - | TRBV10-3
TGTGCCAGCAGCTTAGGGGGGGGACAGGGCCGGAACAATGAGCAGTTCTTC | CASSLGGGQGRNNEQFF | - | TRBJ2-1 | TRBD1 | TRBV7-2
TGTGCCAGCAGCTCCACCGGGGGACCCGATACGCAGTATTTT | CASSSTGGPDTQYF | many | TRBJ2-3 | - | TRBV7-2
TGTGCCAGCAGTTCCGGGGGAGGGGAAAAACTGTTTTTT | CASSSGGGEKLFF | many | TRBJ1-4 | - | TRBV12-3/TRBV12-4
TGTGCCAGCAGCCCCACTCACGGACGGTCCCAAGAGACCCAGTACTTC | CASSPTHGRSQETQYF | few | TRBJ2-5 | - | TRBV6-2/TRBV6-3
TGTGCCAGCAGCTTAGGTGGGCCGGGGACCAAGGCCTTC | CASSLGGPGTKAF | - | TRBJ1-2 | - | TRBV7-4
TGCGCCAGCAGCCAAGAACGGAAATCCTACGAGCAGTACTTC | CASSQERKSYEQYF | many | TRBJ2-7 | - | TRBV4-3
TGTGCCAGCAGCCACCGCGGGGGAAGGAGCATGAACACTGAAGCTTTCTTT | CASSHRGGRSMNTEAFF | many | TRBJ1-1 | - | TRBV7-8
TGCGCCAGCAGCCAAGTTCCGGACACTGAAGCTTTCTTT | CASSQVPDTEAFF | - | TRBJ1-1 | - | TRBV4-1
TGCAGTGCAACTGACAGGGTCCACACTGAAGCTTTCTTT | CSATDRVHTEAFF | - | TRBJ1-1 | TRBD1 | TRBV20-1
TGTGCCAGCTCACCGGGACTCTTCGGAGAAAAACTGTTTTTT | CASSPGLFGEKLFF | - | TRBJ1-4 | - | TRBV18
TGTGCCAGCAGCTTAGGGGGGGGACCAGGGGGGAATGAGCAGTTCTTC | CASSLGGGPGGNEQFF | many | TRBJ2-1 | - | TRBV7-2
TGTGCCAGCAGTTATCGGGGGGCCTACGAGCAGTACTTC | CASSYRGAYEQYF | few | TRBJ2-7 | TRBD2 | TRBV6-6
TGTGCCAGCACGGGACTAGCGGCATTTGAGCAGTTCTTC | CASTGLAAFEQFF | - | TRBJ2-1 | TRBD2 | TRBV2
TGTGCCAGCAGCAGTGACAGGGGCACTGGAAACACCATATATTTT | CASSSDRGTGNTIYF | many | TRBJ1-3 | TRBD1 | TRBV7-2
TGTGCCAGCAGCTTCTCGTCGGCGGGGGAGACCCAGTACTTC | CASSFSSAGETQYF | - | TRBJ2-5 | - | TRBV7-8
TGCAGTGCTAGAATCGGGAGGGGACGAGAGACCCAGTACTTC | CSARIGRGRETQYF | few | TRBJ2-5 | TRBD2 | TRBV20-1
TGTGCCAGCAGCTTGTCGGCCAGCGTCTGGAGTGAAGCTTTCTTT | CASSLSASVWSEAFF | - | TRBJ1-1 | - | TRBV5-6
TGCGCCAGCAGCCACCAAGTACAGTACACCGGGGAGCTGTTTTTT | CASSHQVQYTGELFF | - | TRBJ2-2 | - | TRBV4-1
TGTGCTAGTGGTTTGAGGAGTGTCGAGAATGAGCAGTTCTTC | CASGLRSVENEQFF | few | TRBJ2-1 | - | TRBV12-5